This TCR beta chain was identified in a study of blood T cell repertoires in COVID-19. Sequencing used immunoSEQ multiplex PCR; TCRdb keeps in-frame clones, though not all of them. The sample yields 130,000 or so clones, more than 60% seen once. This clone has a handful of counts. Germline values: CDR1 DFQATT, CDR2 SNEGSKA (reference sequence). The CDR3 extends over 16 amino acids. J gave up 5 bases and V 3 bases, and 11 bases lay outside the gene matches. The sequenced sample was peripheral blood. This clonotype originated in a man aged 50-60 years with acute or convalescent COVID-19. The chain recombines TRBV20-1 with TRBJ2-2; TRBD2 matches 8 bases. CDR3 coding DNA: TGCAGTGCTAGTCAGGGCCAGGCGGGGGGAACCGGGGAGCTGTTTTTT. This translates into CSASQGQAGGTGELFF.